Listed here are 12 T cell receptor beta chains from one sample, sequenced in a study of tumor and adjacent non-tumor tissue in lung cancer. The template was RNA from unsorted bulk tissue. The library came from three nested PCR rounds adapted from ARM-PCR protocols. TCRdb analysed the multiplex PCR reads with MiXCR anew, one entry per CDR3 protein. This repertoire shows around 79,000 distinct CDR3 sequences, roughly 72% found once; its top ten account for approximately 10%. Sequenced: lung tumor tissue. The source of these receptors is a woman aged 40 to 55 with non-small cell lung cancer.

Notes on this clonotype: No conserved phenylalanine or tryptophan ends this CDR3, so it is likely a read error. The chain couples TRBV11-2 to TRBJ1-5, with TRBD1 as a possible D gene (6 bases). This CDR3 is 16 amino acids long. In germline, CDR1 is SGHAT, CDR2 FQNNGV. CDR3 region: CASSYGGHDSNQPQHC. CDR3 DNA: TGTGCCAGCAGCTATGGGGGACATGATAGCAATCAACCCCAGCATTGT.

This clonotype was recorded a few times. A much larger clone differs by one base, so this may be a read error. The chain employs TRBV20-1 and TRBJ2-1; TRBD1 agrees at 8 bases. In germline, CDR1 is DFQATT, CDR2 SNEGSKA (reference sequence). V was pared by 3 bases and J by 5 bases, with 9 bases of the junction left unmatched. The CDR3 runs to 15 residues. The CDR3 loop reads CSASLETGVHNEQFF. CDR3 nucleotide sequence: TGCAGTGCTAGCCTCGAGACAGGGGTACACAATGAGCAGTTCTTC.

The chain uses TRBV6-5 and TRBJ2-2; D may be TRBD2 (5 bases). Germline assignment: CDR1 MNHEY and CDR2 SVGAGI. The V end lost 2 bases, the J end lost 11 bases, and 12 bases lay between the germline ends. The CDR3 length is 13 residues. The CDR3 loop is CASSYRTPRELFF. CDR3 DNA: TGTGCCAGCAGTTACAGGACTCCCAGAGAGCTGTTTTTT.

This clonotype is termed medium-sized. V and J are TRBV11-2 and TRBJ1-2; weak D call: TRBD1 (6 bases). The CDR3 sequence is 14 residues long. In germline, CDR1 is SGHAT, CDR2 FQNNGV. V gave up 5 bases and J gave up 4 bases, with 14 bases separating them. CDR3 loop: CASSPGTQRYGYTF. The CDR3 region has the DNA TGTGCCAGCAGCCCCGGGACACAACGCTATGGCTACACCTTC. The full variable domain, its missing parts supplied by reference TRBV11-2 and TRBJ1-2, is EAGVAQSPRYKIIEKRQSVAFWCNPISGHATLYWYQQILGQGPKLLIQFQNNGVVDDSQLPKDRFSAERLKGVDSTLKIQPAKLEDSAVYLCASSPGTQRYGYTFGSGTRLTVV.

A remark on this clonotype: The junction departs from the called germline gene at one end, perhaps through a read error. V is TRBV11-2 and J is TRBJ1-5, with D tentatively TRBD1 (5 bases). The CDR3 runs 16 residues. From germline, CDR1 is SGHAT and CDR2 FQNNGV. Here the CDR3 DNA reads TGTACCAGCAACCCCCTTCCACAAAGGGGCGGTCAGCCCCAGCATTTT. It yields the protein CTSNPLPQRGGQPQHF.

Comment on this clonotype: The junction does not match germline at one end; this may be a read error. V usage is TRBV6-1 and J usage is TRBJ2-7; no clear D gene. This CDR3 is built from 15 residues. CDR1 is MNHNS, CDR2 SASEGT, per germline. The chain's CDR3 is CDSSESGLEFYEQYF. In DNA, the CDR3 is TGTGACAGCAGTGAATCCGGGCTGGAATTCTACGAGCAATACTTC.

The CDR3 coding sequence is TGCAGCGTTGATGGCGTACCATATGAGCAGTTCTTC. Its protein product is CSVDGVPYEQFF. This rearrangement joins TRBV29-1 to TRBJ2-1; no firm D call. V lost 3 bases, J lost 8 bases, and 11 bases lay in between. Per germline, CDR1 SQVTM and CDR2 ANQGSEA. The CDR3 loop spans 12 amino acids.

This clonotype was found a few times. A much bigger clone sits one base away, suggesting this may be a read error. The V gene is TRBV12-5, the J gene TRBJ2-7, with D unclear. The germline V gene has CDR1 LGHNT and CDR2 FRNRAP. V lost 9 bases, J lost 0 bases, and 15 bases lay in between. The CDR3 contains 14 residues. CDR3 region: CASTSDTLSYEQYF. The CDR3 DNA reads TGTGCTAGCACCTCAGACACCCTCTCCTACGAGCAGTACTTC.

This clonotype was observed many times. The chain links TRBV4-1 to TRBJ2-6; D is possibly TRBD1 or TRBD2 (5 bases each). The CDR3 has 17 residues. Trimming removed 4 bases from V and 4 bases from J, with 17 bases in between. The germline CDR1 and CDR2 sequences are MGHRA and YSYEKL. In nucleotides, the CDR3 is TGCGCCAGCAGCCGTCAGGGTAGAGGGATAGGGGCCAACGTCCTGACTTTC. It translates to CASSRQGRGIGANVLTF.

This clonotype has only one observation. This sequence joins TRBV20-1 and TRBJ1-5; weak D call: TRBD1 (6 bases). V gave up 0 bases and J gave up 5 bases, with 14 bases separating them. Germline lookup yields CDR1 DFQATT and CDR2 SNEGSKA (reference sequence). The length of the CDR3 is 15 residues. Here the CDR3 reads CSARDLRGGHQPQHF. The CDR3 DNA sequence: TGCAGTGCTAGAGATCTTAGAGGGGGACATCAGCCCCAGCATTTT.

This rearrangement joins TRBV6-1 to TRBJ2-1; the D is unclear. The CDR3 covers 14 residues. V lost 7 bases and J 0 bases, leaving 10 bases between the germline ends. Germline CDR1 reads MNHNS; CDR2 reads SASEGT. CDR3 region: CASIPSGSYNEQFF. The CDR3 region has the DNA TGTGCCAGCATACCCTCCGGCTCCTACAATGAGCAGTTCTTC.

Turning to this clonotype: The junction and the germline gene differ at one end; a read error may be behind it. DNA for the CDR3: TGTGTCATCAGCAGGACTAGCGGGAGAAGGAATGAGCAGTTCTTC. As protein: CVISRTSGRRNEQFF. J is TRBJ2-1 and V is TRBV10-3; 13 bases are a match to TRBD2. This CDR3 comprises 15 residues. Germline V CDR1 and CDR2: ENHRY, SYGVKD.